This TCR beta chain was recovered during a study of CD8 T cells in Susac syndrome. Points on this clonotype: Its matching antigen is unknown.

V lost 4 bases, J lost 1 base, and 10 bases lay in between. The CDR3 is made up of 14 amino acids. In germline, CDR1 is SNHLY, CDR2 FYNNEI. Study conclusions and caveats: By the study's own acknowledgment, its TCR sequencing and HLA analysis included relatively few individuals.

From blood CD8+ and CD4+ T cells, the TCR beta chain was sequenced. Purification of the CD8+ and CD4+ T cells relied on negative isolation, and TEMRA cells underwent FACS enrichment. Random hexamers were used to reverse transcribe roughly 0.5 to 1 ug of RNA. An immunoSEQ multiplex PCR amplified TCR beta CDR3 over 54 Vbeta and 13 Jbeta. Each CDR3 protein is one row after TCRdb ran MiXCR on the immunoSEQ multiplex PCR reads. The sample includes around 180,000 distinct CDR3 sequences, 93% seen only once; the top ten take approximately 0.09%. The V call is TRBV2, the J call TRBJ1-1; tentative D call: TRBD1 (6 bases). The clonotype was recovered from a human donor with multiple sclerosis. Sequenced sample: CD4+ T cells from PBMCs. CDR3 sequence: CASSAVGQNTEAFF. The CDR3, as DNA: TGTGCCAGCAGTGCAGTGGGACAGAACACTGAAGCTTTCTTT.